The clone carrying this T cell receptor beta chain has a handful of counts. These data are taken from a study of Graves' ophthalmopathy and Graves' hyperthyroidism. Diagnosis used clinical symptoms, serum thyroxine, TRAb, thyroid ultrasound and orbital computed tomography. From RNA, the CDR3 regions of TCR beta chains were amplified and sequenced. The workflow started with a first-round RT-PCR run with HTBI primers and then moved on to a second-round multiplex PCR. TCRdb reprocessed the multiplex PCR reads with MiXCR, giving one entry per CDR3 protein. The table shows about 700,000 distinct CDR3 sequences, with roughly 40% occurring only once. This sequence was found in an adult man with Graves' ophthalmopathy. The specimen was peripheral blood.

CDR3 nucleotide sequence: TGTGCCACCAGGTCACAGGGGACCACCGGGGAGCTGTTTTTT. Protein: CATRSQGTTGELFF. This chain connects TRBV24-1 to TRBJ2-2; TRBD1 matches at 7 bases. Germline lookup yields CDR1 KGHDR and CDR2 SFDVKD. CDR3 size: 14 residues. V lost 7 bases to trimming and J lost 4 bases; unmatched junction nucleotides: 5.